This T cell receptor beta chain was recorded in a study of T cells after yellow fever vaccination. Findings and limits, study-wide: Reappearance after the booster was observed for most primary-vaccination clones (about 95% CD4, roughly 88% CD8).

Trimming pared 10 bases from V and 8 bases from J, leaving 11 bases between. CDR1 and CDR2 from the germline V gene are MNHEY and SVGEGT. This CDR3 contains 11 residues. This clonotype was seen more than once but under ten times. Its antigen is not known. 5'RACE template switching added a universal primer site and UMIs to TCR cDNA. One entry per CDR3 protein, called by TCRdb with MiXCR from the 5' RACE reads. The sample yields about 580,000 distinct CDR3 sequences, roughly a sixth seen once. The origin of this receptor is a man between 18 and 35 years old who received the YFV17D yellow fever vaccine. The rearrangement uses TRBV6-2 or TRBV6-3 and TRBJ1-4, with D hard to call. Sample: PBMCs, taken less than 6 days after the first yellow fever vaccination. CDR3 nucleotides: TGTGCCACCTCGAATGGCGAAAAACTGTTTTTT. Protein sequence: CATSNGEKLFF.